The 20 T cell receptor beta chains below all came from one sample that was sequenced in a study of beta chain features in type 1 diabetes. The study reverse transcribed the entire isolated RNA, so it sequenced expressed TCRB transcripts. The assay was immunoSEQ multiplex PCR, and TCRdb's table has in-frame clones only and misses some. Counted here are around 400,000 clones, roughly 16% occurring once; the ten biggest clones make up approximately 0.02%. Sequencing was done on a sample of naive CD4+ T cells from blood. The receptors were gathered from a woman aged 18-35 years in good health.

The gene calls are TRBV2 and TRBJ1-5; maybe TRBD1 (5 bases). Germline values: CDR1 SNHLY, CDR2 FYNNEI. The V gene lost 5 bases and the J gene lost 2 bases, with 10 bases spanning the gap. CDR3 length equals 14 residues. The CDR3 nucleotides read TGTGCCAGCAGTTCCCGGGGGGGCAATCAGCCCCAGCATTTT. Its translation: CASSSRGGNQPQHF.

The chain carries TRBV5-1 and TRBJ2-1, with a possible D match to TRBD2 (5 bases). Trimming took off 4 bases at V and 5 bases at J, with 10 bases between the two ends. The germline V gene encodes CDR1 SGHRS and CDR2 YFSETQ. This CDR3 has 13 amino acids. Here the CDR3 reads CASSPGGHNEQFF. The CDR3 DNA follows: TGCGCCAGCAGCCCCGGAGGACACAATGAGCAGTTCTTC.

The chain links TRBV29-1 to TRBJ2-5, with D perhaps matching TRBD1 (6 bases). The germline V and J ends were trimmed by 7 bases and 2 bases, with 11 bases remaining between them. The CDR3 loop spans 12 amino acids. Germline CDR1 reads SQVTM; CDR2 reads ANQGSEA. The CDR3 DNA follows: TGCAGCGGGGTTGGACAGCAAGAGACCCAGTACTTC. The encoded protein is CSGVGQQETQYF.

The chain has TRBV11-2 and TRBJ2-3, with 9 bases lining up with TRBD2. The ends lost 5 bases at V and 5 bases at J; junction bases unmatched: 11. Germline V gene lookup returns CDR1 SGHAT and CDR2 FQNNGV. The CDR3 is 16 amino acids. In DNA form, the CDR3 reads TGTGCCAGCAGCCCCTTGGGGAGCGGGAGGAGAGATACGCAGTATTTT. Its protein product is CASSPLGSGRRDTQYF.

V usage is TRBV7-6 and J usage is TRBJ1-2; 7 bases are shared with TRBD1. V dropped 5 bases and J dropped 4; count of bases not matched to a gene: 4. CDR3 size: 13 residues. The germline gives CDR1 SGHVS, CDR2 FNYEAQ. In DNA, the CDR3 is TGTGCCAGCAGCCCCAGGGGGAGCTATGGCTACACCTTC. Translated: CASSPRGSYGYTF.

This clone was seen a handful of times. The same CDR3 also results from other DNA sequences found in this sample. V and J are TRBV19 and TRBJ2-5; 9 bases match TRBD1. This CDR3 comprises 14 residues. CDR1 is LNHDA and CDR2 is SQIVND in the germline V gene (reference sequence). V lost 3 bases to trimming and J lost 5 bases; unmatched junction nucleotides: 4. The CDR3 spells CASSMGQGRETQYF. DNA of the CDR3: TGTGCCAGTAGTATGGGACAGGGTAGGGAGACCCAGTACTTC. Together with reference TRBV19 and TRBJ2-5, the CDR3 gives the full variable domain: DGGITQSPKYLFRKEGQNVTLSCEQNLNHDAMYWYRQDPGQGLRLIYYSQIVNDFQKGDIAEGYSVSREKKESFPLTVTSAQKNPTAFYLCASSMGQGRETQYFGPGTRLLVL.

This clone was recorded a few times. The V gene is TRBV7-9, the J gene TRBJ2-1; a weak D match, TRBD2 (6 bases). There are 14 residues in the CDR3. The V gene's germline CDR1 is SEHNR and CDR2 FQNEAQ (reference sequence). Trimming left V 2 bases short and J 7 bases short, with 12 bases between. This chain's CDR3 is CASSLTLASNEQFF. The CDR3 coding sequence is TGTGCCAGCAGCTTAACCCTAGCGTCAAATGAGCAGTTCTTC.

In DNA, the CDR3 is TGCGCCAGCAGATATATAGCGGGAGCTGTGTACAATGAGCAGTTCTTC. Protein: CASRYIAGAVYNEQFF. This rearrangement joins TRBV5-1 to TRBJ2-1; 9 bases are a match to TRBD2. This CDR3 comprises 16 residues. Trimming removed 5 bases from V and 4 bases from J; junction bases left unmatched: 10. Germline loops: CDR1 SGHRS, CDR2 YFSETQ. Looking up the rest from reference TRBV5-1 and TRBJ2-1 gives the full variable domain: KAGVTQTPRYLIKTRGQQVTLSCSPISGHRSVSWYQQTPGQGLQFLFEYFSETQRNKGNFPGRFSGRQFSNSRSEMNVSTLELGDSALYLCASRYIAGAVYNEQFFGPGTRLTVL.

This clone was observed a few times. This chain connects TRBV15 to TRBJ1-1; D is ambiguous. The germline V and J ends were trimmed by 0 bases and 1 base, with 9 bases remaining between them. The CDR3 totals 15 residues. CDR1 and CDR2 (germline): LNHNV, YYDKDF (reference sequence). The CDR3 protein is CATSRDYTQNTEAFF. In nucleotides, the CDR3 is TGTGCCACCAGCAGAGATTATACACAGAACACTGAAGCTTTCTTT.

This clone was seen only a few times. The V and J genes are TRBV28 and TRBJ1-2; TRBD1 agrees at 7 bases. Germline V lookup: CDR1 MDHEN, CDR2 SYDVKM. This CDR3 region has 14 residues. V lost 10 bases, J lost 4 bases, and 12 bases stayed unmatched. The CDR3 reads CATERQGRTYGYTF. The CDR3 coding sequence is TGTGCCACTGAGCGACAGGGTAGAACCTATGGCTACACCTTC.

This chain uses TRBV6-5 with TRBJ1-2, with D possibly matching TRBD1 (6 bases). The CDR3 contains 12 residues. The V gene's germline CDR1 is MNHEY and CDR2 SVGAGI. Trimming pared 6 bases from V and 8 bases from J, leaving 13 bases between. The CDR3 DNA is TGTGCCAGCAGCAAACAGGGTGGAGGCTACACCTTC. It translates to CASSKQGGGYTF.

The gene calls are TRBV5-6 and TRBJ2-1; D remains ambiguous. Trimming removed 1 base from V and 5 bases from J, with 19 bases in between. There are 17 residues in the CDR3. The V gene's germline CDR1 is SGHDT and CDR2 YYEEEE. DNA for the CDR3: TGTGCCAGCAGCTTGAAACAACGGGTTTTTTGGGACAATGAGCAGTTCTTC. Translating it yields CASSLKQRVFWDNEQFF.

In DNA, the CDR3 is TGTGCCAGCAGCTCGACAGGGGATTTGAACACTGAAGCTTTCTTT. Translation: CASSSTGDLNTEAFF. The J gene is TRBJ1-1, the V gene TRBV7-3; 8 nucleotides align to TRBD1. The CDR3 runs 15 residues. The ends lost 4 bases at V and 0 bases at J; junction bases unmatched: 4. Per the germline V gene, CDR1 is SGHTA and CDR2 is FQGTGA.

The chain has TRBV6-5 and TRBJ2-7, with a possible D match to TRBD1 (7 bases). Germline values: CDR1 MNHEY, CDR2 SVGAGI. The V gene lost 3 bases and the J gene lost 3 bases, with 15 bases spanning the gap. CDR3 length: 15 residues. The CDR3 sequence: CASSYNVQGGYEQYF. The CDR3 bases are TGTGCCAGCAGTTATAACGTCCAGGGGGGCTACGAGCAGTACTTC.

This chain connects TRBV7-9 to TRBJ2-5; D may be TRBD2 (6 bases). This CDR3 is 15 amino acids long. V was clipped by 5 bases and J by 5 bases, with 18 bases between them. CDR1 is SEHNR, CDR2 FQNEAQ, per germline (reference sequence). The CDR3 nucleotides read TGTGCCAGCAGCCACCCTAGCGCTCGTGGGGAGACCCAGTACTTC. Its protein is CASSHPSARGETQYF. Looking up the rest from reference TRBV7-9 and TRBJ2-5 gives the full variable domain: DTGVSQNPRHKITKRGQNVTFRCDPISEHNRLYWYRQTLGQGPEFLTYFQNEAQLEKSRLLSDRFSAERPKGSFSTLEIQRTEQGDSAMYLCASSHPSARGETQYFGPGTRLLVL.

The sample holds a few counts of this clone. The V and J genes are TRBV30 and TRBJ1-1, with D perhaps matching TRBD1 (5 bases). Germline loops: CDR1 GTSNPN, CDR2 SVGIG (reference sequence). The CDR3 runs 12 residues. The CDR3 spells CAHLPRGGEAFF. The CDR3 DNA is TGTGCTCACCTCCCAAGGGGAGGTGAAGCTTTCTTT.

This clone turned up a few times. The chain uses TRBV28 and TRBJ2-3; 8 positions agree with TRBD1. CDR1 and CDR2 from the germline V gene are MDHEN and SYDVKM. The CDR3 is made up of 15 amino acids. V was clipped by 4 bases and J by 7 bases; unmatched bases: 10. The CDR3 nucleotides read TGTGCCAGCAGTTCCCGGGACAGGTCCCGACATACGCAGTATTTT. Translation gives CASSSRDRSRHTQYF.

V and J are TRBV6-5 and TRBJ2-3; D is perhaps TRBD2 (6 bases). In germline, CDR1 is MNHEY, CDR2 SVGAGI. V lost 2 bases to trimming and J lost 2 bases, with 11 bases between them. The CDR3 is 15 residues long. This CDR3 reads CASSYGGLLTDTQYF. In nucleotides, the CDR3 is TGTGCCAGCAGTTACGGAGGACTACTCACAGATACGCAGTATTTT.

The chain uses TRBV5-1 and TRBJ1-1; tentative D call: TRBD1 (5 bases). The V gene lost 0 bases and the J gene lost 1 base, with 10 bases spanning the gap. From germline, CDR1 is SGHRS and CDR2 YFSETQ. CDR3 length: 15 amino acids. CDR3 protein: CASSLVAGANTEAFF. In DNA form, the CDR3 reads TGCGCCAGCAGCTTGGTGGCTGGGGCGAACACTGAAGCTTTCTTT.

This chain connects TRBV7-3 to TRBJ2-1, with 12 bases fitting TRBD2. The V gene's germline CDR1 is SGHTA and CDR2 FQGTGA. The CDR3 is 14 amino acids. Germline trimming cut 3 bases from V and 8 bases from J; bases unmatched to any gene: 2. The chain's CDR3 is CASSLTSGRHEQFF. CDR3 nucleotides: TGTGCCAGCAGCTTGACTAGCGGGAGACATGAGCAGTTCTTC.